Listed below are T cell receptor beta chains from one sample, sequenced in a study of T cells in Graves' hyperthyroidism and ophthalmopathy. Using its own MiXCR run on the multiplex PCR reads, TCRdb lists one record per CDR3 protein. The repertoire includes about 480,000 distinct CDR3 sequences, about an eighth of them detected once, and over 15% sits in the top ten. The sequenced material came from blood. Receptors originate from a woman aged 18-30 years with Graves' hyperthyroidism. CDR3s include the opening cysteine and the closing phenylalanine or tryptophan. A D gene is named only where the DNA matches it firmly. The size of a clone is reported for some rows only, either as once, few or many, or as a class for expanded clones.

many TRBJ2-1 NA TRBV11-3 CASSLLDPHNEQFF TGTGCCAGCAGCTTACTGGATCCACACAATGAGCAGTTCTTC
NA TRBJ1-2 NA TRBV5-8 CASSSRIGRANYGYTF TGTGCCAGCAGCTCCCGGATCGGGAGAGCTAACTATGGCTACACCTTC
NA TRBJ2-5 TRBD2 TRBV20-1 CSAITTGTSSETQYF TGCAGTGCTATAACAACCGGGACTAGCTCAGAGACCCAGTACTTC
many TRBJ1-2 NA TRBV10-3 CATSKEDGNYGYTF TGTGCCACGTCGAAAGAGGACGGAAACTATGGCTACACCTTC
many TRBJ2-6 TRBD2 TRBV10-2 CARDGGVLTF TGCGCCAGGGACGGGGGGGTCCTGACTTTC
few TRBJ1-2 TRBD1 TRBV3-1 CASSPGTGVFSYGYTF TGTGCCAGCAGCCCCGGGACAGGGGTCTTTAGCTATGGCTACACCTTC
NA TRBJ1-5 NA TRBV7-2 CASSFDSQPQHF TGTGCCAGCAGCTTTGACAGCCAGCCCCAGCATTTT
NA TRBJ2-1 NA TRBV7-3 CASSFFTSIPYNEQFF TGTGCCAGCAGCTTTTTTACATCGATCCCCTACAATGAGCAGTTCTTC
many TRBJ2-7 NA TRBV5-1 CASSLDRDITYEQYF TGCGCCAGCAGCTTGGATCGGGACATCACCTACGAGCAGTACTTC
few TRBJ1-3 NA TRBV7-8 CASSLARLVNSGNTIYF TGTGCCAGCAGCTTAGCCCGCCTGGTAAACTCTGGAAACACCATATATTTT
many TRBJ1-4 NA TRBV6-1 CASRPQEVPTNEKLFF TGTGCCAGCAGGCCACAGGAGGTACCAACTAATGAAAAACTGTTTTTT
many TRBJ2-2 TRBD2 TRBV6-2/TRBV6-3 CASSYQGLAGNTGELFF TGTGCCAGCAGTTACCAAGGACTAGCGGGGAACACCGGGGAGCTGTTTTTT
few TRBJ1-1 NA TRBV6-6 CASSYSVRGIQGGENTEAFF TGTGCCAGCAGTTACTCGGTCCGGGGAATTCAAGGCGGGGAGAACACTGAAGCTTTCTTT
NA TRBJ2-1 NA TRBV10-2 CASSRGASGSFSYNEQFF TGCGCCAGCAGCCGGGGGGCTAGCGGAAGTTTCTCCTACAATGAGCAGTTCTTC
medium-sized TRBJ1-1 NA TRBV20-1 CSARVNTEAFF TGCAGTGCAAGGGTGAACACTGAAGCTTTCTTT
many TRBJ1-2 TRBD1 TRBV27 CASSLSAGTGEMMGYTF TGTGCCAGCAGTTTATCAGCCGGGACAGGGGAAATGATGGGCTACACCTTC
many TRBJ2-1 TRBD2 TRBV12-3/TRBV12-4 CASSQPGTSGRVLGEQFF TGTGCCAGCAGTCAACCCGGGACTAGCGGGAGAGTTCTTGGTGAGCAGTTCTTC
many TRBJ1-1 NA TRBV6-5 CASSYSAGNGINTEAFF TGTGCCAGCAGTTACTCGGCGGGAAATGGAATTAACACTGAAGCTTTCTTT
many TRBJ2-2 NA TRBV27 CASSRARGTGELFF TGTGCCAGCAGTAGGGCCCGGGGCACCGGGGAGCTGTTTTTT
NA TRBJ2-2 TRBD2 TRBV3-1 CASSRTSGRRTGELFF TGTGCCAGCAGTAGGACTAGCGGGAGGCGAACCGGGGAGCTGTTTTTT
many TRBJ1-1 NA TRBV25-1 CASSESLDTLLNTEAFF TGTGCCAGCAGTGAATCATTGGACACCCTCTTGAACACTGAAGCTTTCTTT
many TRBJ2-1 TRBD2 TRBV7-6 CASSWGLAGGYEQFF TGTGCCAGCAGCTGGGGACTAGCGGGAGGGTATGAGCAGTTCTTC
many TRBJ2-7 TRBD1 TRBV12-3/TRBV12-4 CASSITTGGEQYF TGTGCCAGCAGTATCACAACAGGGGGCGAGCAGTACTTC
many TRBJ1-4 TRBD1 TRBV7-9 CASSLRTGVNEKLFF TGTGCCAGCAGCCTACGGACAGGGGTTAATGAAAAACTGTTTTTT
many TRBJ1-2 TRBD1 TRBV27 CASSYAPGTGPNYGYTF TGTGCCAGCAGTTATGCCCCTGGGACAGGGCCAAACTATGGCTACACCTTC
many TRBJ2-7 NA TRBV20-1 CSARDREPYEQYF TGCAGTGCTAGAGATCGAGAGCCCTACGAGCAGTACTTC
few TRBJ1-1 NA TRBV12-5 CARRGEDTEAFF TGTGCCAGAAGGGGGGAGGACACTGAAGCTTTCTTT
NA TRBJ1-2 TRBD1 TRBV5-6 CASSSRDRDHNNYGYTF TGTGCCAGCAGCTCCCGGGACAGGGATCATAATAACTATGGCTACACCTTC
few TRBJ2-1 NA TRBV7-9 CASSLEFRENEQFF TGTGCCAGCAGCTTAGAATTCCGGGAGAATGAGCAGTTCTTC
NA TRBJ2-4 NA TRBV6-1 CASSLRVGDKNIQYF TGTGCCAGCAGTTTACGGGTTGGTGACAAAAACATTCAGTACTTC
many TRBJ2-5 NA TRBV7-9 CASSPRRGSHQETQYF TGTGCCAGCAGCCCCAGGCGCGGCAGCCACCAAGAGACCCAGTACTTC
many TRBJ1-2 NA TRBV2 CASRSVGWAVYGYTF TGTGCCAGCAGGTCCGTCGGGTGGGCGGTCTATGGCTACACCTTC
NA TRBJ2-1 NA TRBV9 CASSVSSRNNGQFF TGTGCCAGCAGCGTCTCTAGCAGAAACAATGGGCAGTTCTTC
NA TRBJ1-1 NA TRBV11-2 CASSPLTEAFF TGTGCCAGCAGTCCTCTCACTGAAGCTTTCTTT
few TRBJ2-3 TRBD2 TRBV9 CASSVETSGTSDTQYF TGTGCCAGCAGCGTAGAGACTAGCGGGACCTCAGATACGCAGTATTTT
NA TRBJ2-2 TRBD2 TRBV29-1 CSGGLAGDTGELFF TGCAGCGGTGGACTAGCGGGAGACACCGGGGAGCTGTTTTTT
many TRBJ1-1 NA TRBV7-2 CAVLRGGWNTEAFF TGTGCCGTCCTTCGGGGGGGCTGGAACACTGAAGCTTTCTTT
NA TRBJ2-5 NA TRBV6-1 CASSKGWPYQETQYF TGTGCCAGCAGCAAGGGGTGGCCTTACCAAGAGACCCAGTACTTC
few TRBJ2-5 NA TRBV5-1 CASKEGEETQYF TGCGCCAGCAAGGAGGGTGAAGAGACCCAGTACTTC
many TRBJ1-2 NA TRBV11-2 CASSSTVQTKTF TGTGCCAGCAGCTCTACCGTCCAGACGAAAACCTTC
NA TRBJ2-1 NA TRBV5-6 CASSFTPAEQFF TGTGCCAGCAGCTTTACTCCCGCTGAGCAGTTCTTC
NA TRBJ1-4 NA TRBV6-5 CASSYSNAGQGEKLFF TGTGCCAGCAGTTACTCGAATGCGGGACAAGGAGAAAAACTGTTTTTT
many TRBJ1-4 NA TRBV30 CAWSVWGNEKLFF TGTGCCTGGAGTGTGTGGGGGAATGAAAAACTGTTTTTT
many TRBJ1-5 NA TRBV12-3/TRBV12-4 CASSLVLGSLGSQHF TGTGCCAGCAGTTTAGTTCTAGGCAGTTTAGGGTCCCAGCATTTT
few TRBJ2-4 TRBD2 TRBV10-3 CAISSTSGSKNIQYF TGTGCCATCAGCTCCACTAGCGGGAGCAAAAACATTCAGTACTTC
many TRBJ2-1 NA TRBV5-1 CASSPPGLRANEQFF TGCGCCAGCAGCCCCCCGGGACTTCGAGCTAATGAGCAGTTCTTC
NA TRBJ2-5 TRBD2 TRBV20-1 CSARDVTSGRETQYF TGCAGTGCTAGAGATGTGACTAGCGGGAGAGAGACCCAGTACTTC
many TRBJ1-1 NA TRBV27 CATNSGGTEAFF TGTGCCACCAACAGCGGGGGCACTGAAGCTTTCTTT
many TRBJ2-1 TRBD2 TRBV2 CASTRTSGINEQFF TGTGCCAGCACCCGGACTAGCGGGATCAATGAGCAGTTCTTC
many TRBJ1-2 NA TRBV7-9 CASSSVGETPYGYTF TGTGCCAGCAGCTCGGTGGGCGAGACCCCCTATGGCTACACCTTC
many TRBJ2-1 TRBD2 TRBV5-1 CASSLLAEPYNEQFF TGCGCCAGCAGCTTACTAGCGGAACCTTACAATGAGCAGTTCTTC
NA TRBJ2-1 TRBD1 TRBV7-6 CASSLGDRGLIPTLRNEQFF TGTGCCAGCAGCTTAGGGGACAGGGGGCTAATCCCAACCCTTCGCAATGAGCAGTTCTTC
few TRBJ1-2 NA TRBV20-1 CSADPGDPYGYTF TGCAGTGCTGACCCTGGGGATCCCTATGGCTACACCTTC
few TRBJ2-5 TRBD1 TRBV7-3 CASSPGQGTGTQYF TGTGCCAGCAGCCCGGGACAGGGGACTGGGACCCAGTACTTC
many TRBJ2-5 TRBD2 TRBV10-1 CASSESVAGGPETQYF TGCGCCAGCAGTGAGTCGGTAGCGGGAGGGCCGGAGACCCAGTACTTC
NA TRBJ2-7 TRBD2 TRBV27 CASRQSASGAKQYF TGTGCCAGCAGGCAATCGGCTAGCGGAGCGAAGCAGTACTTC
many TRBJ2-2 TRBD2 TRBV27 CASRGGTKGRTGELFF TGTGCCAGCAGGGGGGGGACGAAGGGACGGACCGGGGAGCTGTTTTTT
many TRBJ2-2 NA TRBV9 CASSKGGVSSGELFF TGTGCCAGCAGCAAAGGCGGGGTTTCGTCCGGGGAGCTGTTTTTT
NA TRBJ2-7 NA TRBV4-1 CASSQDVIVEQYF TGCGCCAGCAGCCAAGATGTGATAGTGGAGCAGTACTTC
few TRBJ1-3 TRBD1 TRBV7-3 CASSSGQGRANTIYF TGTGCCAGCAGCTCCGGACAGGGCCGGGCGAACACCATATATTTT